These 12 T cell receptor beta chains share one sample of origin, sequenced in a study of cytomegalovirus exposure and HLA in healthy donors. PCR was performed using 60 Vbeta and 13 Jbeta primers. Repertoires were generated with immunoSEQ multiplex PCR, while TCRdb's copy carries only in-frame clones and drops some. Of more than 100,000 clones in the sample, roughly 79% were seen once. The sample consisted of PBMCs. Receptor source: a male donor in good health and CMV-seronegative.

The chain links TRBV25-1 to TRBJ2-7; 8 bases match TRBD2. Trimming removed 3 bases from V and 4 bases from J; junction bases left unmatched: 5. CDR1 is MGHDK and CDR2 is SYGVNS in the germline V gene. This CDR3 is 14 amino acids long. The DNA for the CDR3 is TGTGCCAGCAGTGAGGTTGGACTAGCTTACGAGCAGTACTTC. Its translation is CASSEVGLAYEQYF.

The chain is built from TRBV2 and TRBJ2-2; no definite D call. Germline CDR1 is SNHLY and CDR2 is FYNNEI. The V gene lost 6 bases and the J gene lost 3 bases, with 8 bases spanning the gap. The CDR3 has 13 amino acids. CDR3 DNA: TGTGCCAGCAGGCCCACGGACACCGGGGAGCTGTTTTTT. This sequence encodes CASRPTDTGELFF.

This chain joins TRBV27 and TRBJ2-2; D is perhaps TRBD1 (6 bases). This CDR3 comprises 14 residues. V was pared by 5 bases and J by 1 base, with 8 bases between. Germline assignment: CDR1 MNHEY and CDR2 SMNVEV (reference sequence). The CDR3 coding sequence is TGTGCCAGCAGTAAACAGGGGAACACCGGGGAGCTGTTTTTT. Translating gives CASSKQGNTGELFF.

The chain recombines TRBV21-1 with TRBJ1-2. TRBV21-1 is an annotated pseudogene. This CDR3 is built from 13 residues. CDR3 region: CASSKRGNYGYTF. The CDR3 nucleotides are TGTGCCAGCAGCAAACGAGGGAACTATGGCTACACCTTC.

The V and J genes are TRBV30 and TRBJ1-5, with D unresolved. The V end was cut by 0 bases, the J end by 7 bases, with 10 bases between. The CDR3 is 13 amino acids. Germline CDR1 reads GTSNPN; CDR2 reads SVGIG (reference sequence). The CDR3 coding sequence is TGTGCCTGGAGTGTAACCGGGAACCAGCCCCAGCATTTT. It yields the protein CAWSVTGNQPQHF. Combining the CDR3 with reference TRBV30 and TRBJ1-5 gives the whole variable domain SQTIHQWPATLVQPVGSPLSLECTVEGTSNPNLYWYRQAAGRGLQLLFYSVGIGQISSEVPQNLSASRPQDRQFILSSKKLLLSDSGFYLCAWSVTGNQPQHFGDGTRLSIL.

V usage is TRBV7-2 and J usage is TRBJ2-1; TRBD1 might be the D (6 bases). CDR3 length: 15 amino acids. Germline V gene data show CDR1 as SGHTA and CDR2 as FQGNSA. The germline V and J ends were trimmed by 5 bases and 1 base, with 12 bases remaining between them. The CDR3 is CASSLIGGSYNEQFF. The CDR3 DNA sequence: TGTGCCAGCAGCCTCATAGGGGGTTCCTACAATGAGCAGTTCTTC. The full variable domain, completed using reference TRBV7-2 and TRBJ2-1, is GAGVSQSPSNKVTEKGKDVELRCDPISGHTALYWYRQSLGQGLEFLIYFQGNSAPDKSGLPSDRFSAERTGGSVSTLTIQRTQQEDSAVYLCASSLIGGSYNEQFFGPGTRLTVL.

This clone was observed a few times. Other nucleotide sequences from this sample produce the same CDR3. This chain connects TRBV5-5 to TRBJ1-1; no reliable D call. With 1 base removed from V and 0 bases from J, the gap between germline ends came to 7 bases. Germline-derived CDR1 and CDR2 are SGHKS and YYEKEE (reference sequence). The CDR3 has 14 amino acids. The CDR3 reads CASSLSVMNTEAFF. The CDR3 region has the DNA TGTGCCAGCAGCTTGTCGGTGATGAACACTGAAGCTTTCTTT. Full variable domain (missing parts from reference TRBV5-5 and TRBJ1-1): DAGVTQSPTHLIKTRGQQVTLRCSPISGHKSVSWYQQVLGQGPQFIFQYYEKEERGRGNFPDRFSARQFPNYSSELNVNALLLGDSALYLCASSLSVMNTEAFFGQGTRLTVV.

This rearrangement joins TRBV7-2 to TRBJ2-7; 10 bases are shared with TRBD1. J gave up 2 bases and V 7 bases, and 2 bases lay outside the gene matches. CDR1 SGHTA and CDR2 FQGNSA come from the germline V gene. The CDR3 covers 13 residues. The DNA for the CDR3 is TGTGCCAGCAAAGGGACAGGGGCCTACGAGCAGTACTTC. It yields the protein CASKGTGAYEQYF. Supplemented by reference TRBV7-2 and TRBJ2-7, the full variable domain reads GAGVSQSPSNKVTEKGKDVELRCDPISGHTALYWYRQSLGQGLEFLIYFQGNSAPDKSGLPSDRFSAERTGGSVSTLTIQRTQQEDSAVYLCASKGTGAYEQYFGPGTRLTVT.

The chain has TRBV4-2 and TRBJ1-3, with no clear D. V lost 7 bases and J lost 0, with 13 bases in between. This CDR3 is built from 15 residues. Germline CDR1 and CDR2: LGHNA and YNFKEQ. CDR3 sequence: CASTLDGGSGNTIYF. DNA for the CDR3: TGTGCCAGCACCTTAGACGGAGGCTCTGGAAACACCATATATTTT.

The chain couples TRBV18 to TRBJ2-2; maybe TRBD2 (6 bases). This CDR3 spans 17 amino acids. The germline V and J ends were trimmed by 2 bases and 7 bases, with 20 bases remaining between them. CDR1 and CDR2 from the germline V gene are KGHSH and LQKENI. The CDR3 DNA sequence: TGTGCCAGCTCACCAATGGCGGGGACCCTCTCTTACGGGGAGCTGTTTTTT. Translating it yields CASSPMAGTLSYGELFF.

The V and J genes are TRBV10-1 and TRBJ2-3; the D gene is possibly TRBD2 (7 bases). CDR1 WNHNN and CDR2 SYGVQD come from the germline V gene (reference sequence). Trimming took off 8 bases at V and 5 bases at J, with 20 bases between the two ends. The CDR3 consists of 15 residues. The CDR3, as DNA: TGCGCCAGCGGGGGGGAGGGGGGCCGAAGAGATACGCAGTATTTT. Its translation is CASGGEGGRRDTQYF.

A few counts support this clone. The chain combines TRBV4-3 with TRBJ1-5; D remains ambiguous. CDR1 and CDR2 from the germline V gene are LGHNA and YSLEER. V was pared by 2 bases and J by 6 bases, with 8 bases between. This CDR3 has 13 amino acids. The CDR3 bases are TGCGCCAGCAGCCAAACGGGGAGTCAGCCCCAGCATTTT. Translation gives CASSQTGSQPQHF.